The rows below give T cell receptor beta chains drawn from one sample of a study of graft-versus-host responses after intestinal transplantation. Which antigens these TCRs recognize remains unknown. Some clones are missing from TCRdb's copy, which holds only in-frame ones; the method was immunoSEQ multiplex PCR. The sample records roughly 90,000 clones, around 93% being singletons. Sequencing was performed on unstimulated CD4+ T cells sorted from spleen or lymph node cells, taken before transplant. The receptors here all came from a human donor who was the organ donor for an intestinal transplant. Each CDR3 is given with its conserved first and last residue. Each record gives: J gene, V gene, D gene, clone size, CDR3 protein, CDR3 DNA. A D gene is named only where the DNA matches it firmly. Not every row has a clone size; where given, it reads once, few, many or a size class.

J gene: TRBJ2-2
V gene: TRBV9
D gene: TRBD2
clone size: -
CDR3 protein: CASSVTSGFFANTGELFF
CDR3 DNA: TGTGCCAGCAGCGTGACTAGCGGATTCTTTGCGAACACCGGGGAGCTGTTTTTT

J gene: TRBJ1-2
V gene: TRBV2
D gene: TRBD1
clone size: -
CDR3 protein: CARGVDRGSSNYGYTF
CDR3 DNA: TGTGCCAGAGGAGTCGACAGGGGTTCCTCAAACTATGGCTACACCTTC

J gene: TRBJ1-2
V gene: TRBV15
D gene: -
clone size: once
CDR3 protein: CATSRAPPGVGYTF
CDR3 DNA: TGTGCCACCAGCAGAGCTCCGCCGGGGGTGGGCTACACCTTC

J gene: TRBJ2-5
V gene: TRBV20-1
D gene: -
clone size: -
CDR3 protein: CSFGQQETQYF
CDR3 DNA: TGCAGCTTTGGACAGCAAGAGACCCAGTACTTC

J gene: TRBJ2-2
V gene: TRBV29-1
D gene: -
clone size: -
CDR3 protein: CSVSELNTGELFF
CDR3 DNA: TGCAGCGTCAGCGAGCTTAACACCGGGGAGCTGTTTTTT

J gene: TRBJ2-7
V gene: TRBV7-8
D gene: -
clone size: -
CDR3 protein: CASSLVFYYEQYF
CDR3 DNA: TGTGCCAGCAGCTTAGTATTCTACTACGAGCAGTACTTC

J gene: TRBJ1-4
V gene: TRBV19
D gene: -
clone size: -
CDR3 protein: CASSLYGAATNEKLFF
CDR3 DNA: TGTGCCAGTAGTCTCTATGGTGCGGCAACTAATGAAAAACTGTTTTTT

J gene: TRBJ2-1
V gene: TRBV28
D gene: -
clone size: -
CDR3 protein: CASSFSDEQFF
CDR3 DNA: TGTGCCAGCAGTTTCTCCGATGAGCAGTTCTTC

J gene: TRBJ2-7
V gene: TRBV2
D gene: -
clone size: -
CDR3 protein: CASSEAVGGSYEQYF
CDR3 DNA: TGTGCCAGCAGTGAAGCTGTCGGGGGCTCCTACGAGCAGTACTTC

J gene: TRBJ2-5
V gene: TRBV6-6
D gene: -
clone size: -
CDR3 protein: CASSYRDTVYDQYF
CDR3 DNA: TGTGCCAGCAGTTACCGGGACACCGTTTATGACCAGTACTTC

J gene: TRBJ1-1
V gene: TRBV6-5
D gene: -
clone size: -
CDR3 protein: CASSYYSEAFF
CDR3 DNA: TGTGCCAGCAGTTACTACAGTGAAGCTTTCTTT

J gene: TRBJ1-2
V gene: TRBV12-5
D gene: -
clone size: once
CDR3 protein: CASGLDQQGVENYGYTF
CDR3 DNA: TGTGCTAGTGGTTTGGACCAACAGGGAGTAGAAAACTATGGCTACACCTTC

J gene: TRBJ2-5
V gene: TRBV5-1
D gene: TRBD1
clone size: -
CDR3 protein: CASSLGRWLNRGLQETQYF
CDR3 DNA: TGCGCCAGCAGCTTGGGTCGTTGGTTGAACAGGGGGCTCCAAGAGACCCAGTACTTC

J gene: TRBJ2-3
V gene: TRBV20-1
D gene: -
clone size: -
CDR3 protein: CSAENRDTQYF
CDR3 DNA: TGCAGTGCTGAGAATCGAGATACGCAGTATTTT

J gene: TRBJ1-3
V gene: TRBV10-3
D gene: -
clone size: -
CDR3 protein: CAITSTDSGNTIYF
CDR3 DNA: TGTGCCATCACATCTACAGACTCTGGAAACACCATATATTTT

J gene: TRBJ1-5
V gene: TRBV7-2
D gene: -
clone size: few
CDR3 protein: CASSHPKQPQHF
CDR3 DNA: TGTGCCAGCAGCCATCCAAAACAGCCCCAGCATTTT

J gene: TRBJ1-6
V gene: TRBV2
D gene: -
clone size: -
CDR3 protein: CASMPRNWQGNSPLHF
CDR3 DNA: TGTGCCAGCATGCCCCGAAACTGGCAGGGGAATTCACCCCTCCACTTT

J gene: TRBJ2-7
V gene: TRBV11-2
D gene: TRBD1
clone size: -
CDR3 protein: CASSFTPRQGLTYEQYF
CDR3 DNA: TGTGCCAGCAGCTTTACACCCAGACAGGGGCTCACCTACGAGCAGTACTTC

J gene: TRBJ2-7
V gene: TRBV5-4
D gene: TRBD2
clone size: -
CDR3 protein: CASSLSGGYEQYF
CDR3 DNA: TGTGCCAGCAGCTTATCGGGGGGGTACGAGCAGTACTTC

J gene: TRBJ2-4
V gene: TRBV27
D gene: -
clone size: -
CDR3 protein: CASSPRDWGHVQYF
CDR3 DNA: TGTGCCAGCAGTCCGCGGGATTGGGGCCATGTTCAGTACTTC

J gene: TRBJ1-3
V gene: TRBV6-4
D gene: -
clone size: -
CDR3 protein: CASSVVAGAGNTIYF
CDR3 DNA: TGTGCCAGCAGTGTCGTAGCAGGGGCTGGAAACACCATATATTTT

J gene: TRBJ1-6
V gene: TRBV7-8
D gene: -
clone size: few
CDR3 protein: CASSLAGGGSPLHF
CDR3 DNA: TGTGCCAGCAGCTTAGCGGGAGGGGGGTCACCCCTCCACTTT

J gene: TRBJ2-3
V gene: TRBV5-1
D gene: -
clone size: -
CDR3 protein: CASSLVRGVFGDTQYF
CDR3 DNA: TGCGCCAGCAGCTTGGTCAGGGGGGTATTTGGAGATACGCAGTATTTT

J gene: TRBJ1-1
V gene: TRBV29-1
D gene: -
clone size: few
CDR3 protein: CSGRAGDTEAFF
CDR3 DNA: TGCAGCGGCAGGGCGGGAGACACTGAAGCTTTCTTT

J gene: TRBJ2-3
V gene: TRBV5-6
D gene: TRBD2
clone size: -
CDR3 protein: CASSLRTSGTTDTQYF
CDR3 DNA: TGTGCCAGCAGCTTGCGGACTAGCGGGACCACAGATACGCAGTATTTT

J gene: TRBJ1-6
V gene: TRBV21-1
D gene: -
clone size: -
CDR3 protein: CASSKGERGDVNSPLHF
CDR3 DNA: TGTGCCAGCAGCAAAGGTGAGCGCGGGGATGTGAATTCACCCCTCCACTTT

J gene: TRBJ1-2
V gene: TRBV6-1
D gene: -
clone size: -
CDR3 protein: CASSESGVITNMYGYTF
CDR3 DNA: TGTGCCAGCAGTGAATCGGGTGTGATTACCAACATGTATGGCTACACCTTC

J gene: TRBJ1-6
V gene: TRBV30
D gene: -
clone size: -
CDR3 protein: CACKPFSGQSVNSPLHF
CDR3 DNA: TGTGCCTGTAAACCGTTCTCGGGTCAATCCGTGAATTCACCCCTCCACTTT